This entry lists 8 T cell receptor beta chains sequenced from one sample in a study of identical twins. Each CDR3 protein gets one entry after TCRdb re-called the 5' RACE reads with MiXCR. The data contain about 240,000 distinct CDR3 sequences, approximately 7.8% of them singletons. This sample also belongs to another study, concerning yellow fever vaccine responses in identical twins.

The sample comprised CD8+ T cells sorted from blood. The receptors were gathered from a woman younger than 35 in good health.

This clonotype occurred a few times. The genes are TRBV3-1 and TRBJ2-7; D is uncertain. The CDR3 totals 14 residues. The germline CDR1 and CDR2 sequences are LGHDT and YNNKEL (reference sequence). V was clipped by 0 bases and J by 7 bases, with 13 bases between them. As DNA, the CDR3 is TGTGCCAGCAGCCAAGAGCGGAACAGTAGGGAGCAGTACGTC. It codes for CASSQERNSREQYV.

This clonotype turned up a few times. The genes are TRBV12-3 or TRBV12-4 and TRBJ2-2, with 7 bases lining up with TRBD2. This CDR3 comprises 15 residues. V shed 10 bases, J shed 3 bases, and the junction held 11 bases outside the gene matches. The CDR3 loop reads CATLGGTTYTGELFF. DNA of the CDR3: TGTGCCACCTTGGGCGGGACTACCTACACCGGGGAGCTGTTTTTT.

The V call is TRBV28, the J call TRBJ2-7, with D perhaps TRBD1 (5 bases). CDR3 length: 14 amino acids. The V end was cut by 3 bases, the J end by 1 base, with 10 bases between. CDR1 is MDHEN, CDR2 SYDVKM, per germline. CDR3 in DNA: TGTGCCAGCAGTTTCAGGGAAGGGTCCTACGAGCAGTACTTC. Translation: CASSFREGSYEQYF.

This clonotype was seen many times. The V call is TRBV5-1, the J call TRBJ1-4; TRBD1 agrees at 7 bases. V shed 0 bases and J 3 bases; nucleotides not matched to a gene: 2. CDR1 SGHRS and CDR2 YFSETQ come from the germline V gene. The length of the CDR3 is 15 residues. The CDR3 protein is CASSLGGQANEKLFF. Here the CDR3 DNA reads TGCGCCAGCAGCTTGGGTGGACAGGCTAATGAAAAACTGTTTTTT.

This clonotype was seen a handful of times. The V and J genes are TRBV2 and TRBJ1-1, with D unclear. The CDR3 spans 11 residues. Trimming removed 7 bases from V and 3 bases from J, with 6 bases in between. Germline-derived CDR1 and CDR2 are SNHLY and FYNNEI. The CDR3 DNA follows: TGTGCCAGCAAAAGGGACACTGAAGCTTTCTTT. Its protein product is CASKRDTEAFF.

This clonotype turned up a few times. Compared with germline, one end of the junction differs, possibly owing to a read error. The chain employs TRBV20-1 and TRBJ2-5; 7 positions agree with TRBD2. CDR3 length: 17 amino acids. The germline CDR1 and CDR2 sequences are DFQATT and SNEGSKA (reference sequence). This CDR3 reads CSARDPLAATRLETQYF. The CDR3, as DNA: TGCAGTGCAAGAGACCCCCTAGCGGCTACGAGGCTGGAGACCCAGTACTTC.

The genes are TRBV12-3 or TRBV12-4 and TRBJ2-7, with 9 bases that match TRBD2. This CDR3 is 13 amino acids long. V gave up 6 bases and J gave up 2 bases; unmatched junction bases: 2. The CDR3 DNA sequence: TGTGCCAGCAGCGCTAGCGGGGCCTACGAGCAGTACTTC. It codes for CASSASGAYEQYF.

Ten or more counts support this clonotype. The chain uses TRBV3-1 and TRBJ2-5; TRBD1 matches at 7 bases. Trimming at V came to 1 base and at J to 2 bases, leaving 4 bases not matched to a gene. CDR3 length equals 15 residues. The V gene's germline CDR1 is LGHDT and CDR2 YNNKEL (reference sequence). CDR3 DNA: TGTGCCAGCAGCCAAGGGACAGGTGATCAAGAGACCCAGTACTTC. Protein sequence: CASSQGTGDQETQYF.